The T cell receptor beta chain described here comes from a study of cytomegalovirus exposure and HLA in healthy donors. Study-level results: Researchers reported in a later analysis that a missense DCLRE1C variant was tied to TCR beta V- and J-gene trimming. Reports indicate that TCR beta sequences accurately predicted the HLA-A and HLA-B alleles of most subjects.

As concerns this clone: Its antigen is unknown.

Trimming stripped 6 bases from V and 8 bases from J, with 11 bases between. Germline V CDR1 and CDR2: MRHNA, SNTAGT. CDR3 length equals 13 residues. 60 Vbeta and 13 Jbeta primers were used in PCR. Profiling relied on immunoSEQ multiplex PCR, and the TCRdb table lists in-frame clones only, not all of them. The data show roughly 87,000 clones, with about four fifths seen just once and about 15% held by the top ten. Input material: PBMCs. The TCR comes from a woman between 40 and 55 years old in good health and CMV-seropositive. The chain links TRBV6-4 to TRBJ1-6, with unresolved D. CDR3 DNA sequence: TGTGCCAGCAGCGTAGAGGAGGATTCACCCCTCCACTTT. Translating it yields CASSVEEDSPLHF.